This T cell receptor beta chain was retrieved from a study of Graves' ophthalmopathy and Graves' hyperthyroidism. Study-wide context: Peripheral blood was obtained at first diagnosis, ahead of any treatment.

In its sample, this clonotype was seen a few times. The junction shows a germline mismatch at one end, possibly a read error. For repertoire sequencing, the TCR beta CDR3 regions were amplified from RNA transcripts. HTBI primers were employed in first-round RT-PCR, then a second-round multiplex PCR followed. TCRdb reprocessed the multiplex PCR reads via MiXCR and lists one record per CDR3 protein. The sample includes about 700,000 distinct CDR3 sequences, 40% of them seen just once. The TCR was taken from an adult man with Graves' ophthalmopathy. The source material was peripheral blood.

The CDR3 protein is CASSYWDTEAFF. In nucleotides, the CDR3 is TGTGCCAGCAGTTACTGGGACACTGAAGCTTTCTTT. This rearrangement joins TRBV10-3 to TRBJ1-1, with no clear D. The CDR3 contains 12 residues. Germline assignment: CDR1 ENHRY and CDR2 SYGVKD.